A selection of T cell receptor beta chains follows, all from one sample in a study of Ad26.COV2.S vaccination and SARS-CoV-2 variants. Assay used: immunoSEQ multiplex PCR; TCRdb lists only in-frame clones, some missing. The top ten clones hold over 2% of a sample with roughly 500,000 clones, roughly nine tenths of them seen once. The material was peripheral blood, obtained in a trial of Ad26.COV2.S vaccine versus placebo. The receptors shown here come from a person aged 18-60 years who received the Ad26.COV2.S COVID-19 vaccine or a placebo. Both conserved end residues are part of each CDR3. D genes are given only for firm matches. Not every row has a clone size; where given, it reads once, few, many or a size class.

d_gene | j_gene | abundance | v_gene | CDR3aa | CDR3nt
TRBD2 | TRBJ2-1 | NA | TRBV18 | CASSTSLAGAHYNEQFF | TGTGCCAGCTCTACTAGTCTAGCGGGGGCACACTACAATGAGCAGTTCTTC
TRBD1 | TRBJ2-7 | once | TRBV7-2 | CASSLGTGGAWEQYF | TGTGCCAGCAGCCTGGGGACAGGGGGCGCGTGGGAGCAGTACTTC
NA | TRBJ2-1 | few | TRBV12-5 | CASGLPPDYPGESDNEQFF | TGTGCTAGTGGTTTACCCCCAGACTACCCCGGGGAGAGCGACAATGAGCAGTTCTTC
TRBD2 | TRBJ2-3 | NA | TRBV3-1/TRBV3-2 | CASSQVGGSVGPQYF | TGTGCCAGCAGCCAAGTGGGCGGGAGTGTTGGTCCGCAGTATTTT
NA | TRBJ1-2 | NA | TRBV9 | CASSVEVGVGYTF | TGTGCCAGCAGCGTAGAGGTCGGCGTAGGCTACACCTTC
NA | TRBJ1-6 | NA | TRBV11-3 | CASVPGHGWVIANSPLHF | TGTGCCAGCGTACCGGGACACGGATGGGTCATAGCGAATTCACCCCTCCACTTT
NA | TRBJ2-1 | NA | TRBV9 | CASSGGTALYNEQFF | TGTGCCAGCAGCGGGGGGACTGCCCTATACAATGAGCAGTTCTTC
NA | TRBJ2-5 | NA | TRBV4-2 | CASRYGGNQETQYF | TGTGCCAGCAGATATGGGGGGAACCAAGAGACCCAGTACTTC
NA | TRBJ1-6 | NA | TRBV6-1 | CASSEGSYNSPLHF | TGTGCCAGCAGTGAAGGATCCTATAATTCACCCCTCCACTTT
NA | TRBJ1-2 | NA | TRBV5-4 | CASGQGRRGYTF | TGTGCCAGCGGGCAGGGTCGTCGAGGCTACACCTTC
TRBD2 | TRBJ2-5 | few | TRBV7-9 | CASSFSGGQRETQYF | TGTGCCAGCAGCTTTAGCGGGGGGCAACGGGAGACCCAGTACTTC
TRBD1 | TRBJ1-5 | once | TRBV20-1 | CSASSPLGQGRGGAQHF | TGCAGTGCTAGTTCGCCCCTAGGACAGGGGCGGGGAGGGGCCCAGCATTTT
TRBD1 | TRBJ1-2 | once | TRBV13 | CASSLGGQGIYGYTF | TGTGCCAGCAGCTTAGGGGGACAGGGGATCTATGGCTACACCTTC
NA | TRBJ2-5 | NA | TRBV6-6 | CASSYLWQEGTQYF | TGTGCCAGCAGTTACCTCTGGCAGGAGGGGACCCAGTACTTC
NA | TRBJ2-1 | NA | TRBV16 | CASSHRGAPQFF | TGTGCCAGCAGCCACCGGGGAGCACCCCAGTTCTTC
NA | TRBJ1-4 | NA | TRBV7-9 | CASSLTVSNEKLFF | TGTGCCAGCAGCTTGACAGTCTCTAATGAAAAACTGTTTTTT
TRBD1 | TRBJ1-1 | NA | TRBV13 | CASSSRGRLWQITEAFF | TGTGCCAGCAGCTCCAGGGGGCGGTTGTGGCAGATAACTGAAGCTTTCTTT
TRBD1 | TRBJ2-7 | NA | TRBV5-8 | CASRKDRGSTYEQYF | TGTGCCAGCAGAAAAGACAGGGGATCGACTTACGAGCAGTACTTC
TRBD1 | TRBJ1-4 | NA | TRBV5-1 | CASSLAGRGEYEKLFF | TGCGCCAGCAGCTTGGCCGGCAGGGGGGAGTATGAAAAACTGTTTTTT
TRBD1 | TRBJ1-2 | NA | TRBV10-3 | CAISEQGVSYGYTF | TGTGCCATCAGTGAGCAGGGGGTTTCCTATGGCTACACCTTC
TRBD2 | TRBJ2-5 | NA | TRBV29-1 | CSVGREETQYF | TGCAGCGTTGGGCGGGAGGAGACCCAGTACTTC
TRBD1 | TRBJ2-5 | NA | TRBV19 | CASSAHGTGLETQYF | TGTGCCAGTAGTGCCCACGGGACAGGGCTGGAGACCCAGTACTTC
TRBD1 | TRBJ2-1 | NA | TRBV19 | CASGTGYNEQFF | TGTGCCAGCGGGACAGGGTACAATGAGCAGTTCTTC
NA | TRBJ1-4 | NA | TRBV5-6 | CASSLGFLNEKLFF | TGTGCCAGCAGCTTGGGCTTCCTCAATGAAAAACTGTTTTTT
NA | TRBJ1-1 | NA | TRBV29-1 | CSVERPSEAFF | TGCAGCGTTGAGAGGCCCTCTGAAGCTTTCTTT
NA | TRBJ1-1 | NA | TRBV9 | CASSAYTGAAPRAFF | TGTGCCAGCAGCGCGTACACCGGGGCTGCACCTCGAGCTTTCTTT
TRBD2 | TRBJ2-5 | NA | TRBV7-2 | CASSLSGAAVWTQYF | TGTGCCAGCAGCTTAAGCGGGGCGGCAGTGTGGACCCAGTACTTC
NA | TRBJ2-3 | NA | TRBV7-2 | CASSLFLTDTQYF | TGTGCCAGCAGCTTATTTCTCACAGATACGCAGTATTTT
NA | TRBJ1-2 | NA | TRBV27 | CASSFWGAGGYTF | TGTGCCAGCAGTTTTTGGGGGGCCGGTGGCTACACCTTC
NA | TRBJ1-5 | NA | TRBV23-1 | CASSDPPTRGNQPQHF | TGCGCCAGCAGCGACCCGCCCACAAGAGGCAATCAGCCCCAGCATTTT
NA | TRBJ1-1 | NA | TRBV4-3 | CASSQDWENTEAFF | TGCGCCAGCAGCCAAGATTGGGAGAACACTGAAGCTTTCTTT
NA | TRBJ2-2 | NA | TRBV5-5 | CASSLRAANTGELFF | TGTGCCAGCAGCTTGAGAGCGGCGAACACCGGGGAGCTGTTTTTT
TRBD1 | TRBJ1-1 | NA | TRBV6-5 | CASSYSSRGPNTEAFF | TGTGCCAGCAGTTACTCGAGTAGGGGGCCAAACACTGAAGCTTTCTTT
TRBD2 | TRBJ2-1 | once | TRBV10-3 | CAISEAPGLAGSNEQFF | TGTGCCATCAGTGAGGCCCCGGGACTAGCGGGAAGCAATGAGCAGTTCTTC
TRBD1 | TRBJ2-3 | once | TRBV12-3/TRBV12-4 | CASNTGGADTQYF | TGTGCCAGCAATACAGGGGGCGCAGATACGCAGTATTTT
NA | TRBJ2-3 | once | TRBV28 | CASSGMFTDTQYF | TGTGCCAGCAGCGGAATGTTCACAGATACGCAGTATTTT
NA | TRBJ2-3 | NA | TRBV11-3 | CASRPSGTDTQYF | TGTGCCAGCAGGCCTAGCGGCACAGATACGCAGTATTTT
NA | TRBJ1-2 | NA | TRBV14 | CASSDKGLGYTF | TGTGCCAGTTCCGACAAGGGGCTCGGCTACACCTTC
NA | TRBJ1-4 | NA | TRBV28 | CASSPGRLGEKLFF | TGTGCCAGCAGCCCGGGACGGTTGGGAGAAAAACTGTTTTTT
NA | TRBJ2-1 | NA | TRBV5-1 | CASSLGNRGNEQFF | TGCGCCAGCAGCTTGGGTAACCGGGGGAATGAGCAGTTCTTC
TRBD1 | TRBJ1-6 | NA | TRBV19 | CASSVRQGLNSPLHF | TGTGCCAGTAGTGTAAGACAGGGGCTCAATTCACCCCTCCACTTT
NA | TRBJ2-2 | NA | TRBV5-1 | CASSSRGGTGELFF | TGCGCCAGCAGCTCCAGGGGAGGCACCGGGGAGCTGTTTTTT
NA | TRBJ2-7 | once | TRBV5-1 | CASSLASGVTYEQYF | TGCGCCAGCAGCTTGGCCTCGGGGGTGACCTACGAGCAGTACTTC
NA | TRBJ1-2 | NA | TRBV28 | CASSENSLPTNYGYTF | TGTGCCAGCAGTGAAAACAGTCTTCCAACCAACTATGGCTACACCTTC
NA | TRBJ1-2 | NA | TRBV6-5 | CASRPHAALYGYTF | TGTGCCAGCAGACCCCACGCGGCCCTCTATGGCTACACCTTC
NA | TRBJ2-1 | NA | TRBV19 | CASIDSNNEQFF | TGTGCCAGTATCGACTCCAACAATGAGCAGTTCTTC
TRBD2 | TRBJ2-3 | NA | TRBV24-1 | CATSDIAGRHTQYF | TGTGCCACCAGTGATATAGCGGGAAGGCATACGCAGTATTTT
NA | TRBJ2-2 | NA | TRBV9 | CASSVLQGGTGELFF | TGTGCCAGCAGCGTATTGCAGGGGGGCACCGGGGAGCTGTTTTTT
TRBD2 | TRBJ2-3 | NA | TRBV7-3 | CASSLAGTTDTQYF | TGTGCCAGCAGTCTAGCGGGAACCACAGATACGCAGTATTTT
NA | TRBJ1-2 | NA | TRBV4-3 | CASSQDHDSYGYTF | TGCGCCAGCAGCCAAGATCACGACAGTTATGGCTACACCTTC
NA | TRBJ1-1 | NA | TRBV6-5 | CASSYQNTEAFF | TGTGCCAGCAGTTACCAGAACACTGAAGCTTTCTTT
NA | TRBJ2-7 | NA | TRBV5-1 | CASSQDLDSYEQYF | TGCGCCAGCAGCCAAGACTTGGACTCCTACGAGCAGTACTTC
NA | TRBJ2-3 | NA | TRBV18 | CASSPQGGTDTQYF | TGTGCCAGCTCACCCCAAGGGGGCACAGATACGCAGTATTTT
TRBD1 | TRBJ2-7 | once | TRBV19 | CASSPDAQGAAYEQYF | TGTGCCAGTAGTCCGGACGCTCAGGGGGCTGCCTACGAGCAGTACTTC
TRBD2 | TRBJ2-1 | once | TRBV7-3 | CASSLWREGPFNEQFF | TGTGCCAGCAGCTTATGGCGGGAGGGACCCTTCAATGAGCAGTTCTTC
TRBD1 | TRBJ1-6 | NA | TRBV6-5 | CASSPGGRVSPLHF | TGTGCCAGCAGCCCAGGGGGCCGCGTTTCACCCCTCCACTTT
NA | TRBJ2-1 | once | TRBV6-5 | CASSSLSVPDYNEQFF | TGTGCCAGCAGTTCTCTCTCCGTCCCGGACTACAATGAGCAGTTCTTC